A selection of T cell receptor beta chains follows, all from one sample in a study of blood T cell repertoires in COVID-19. Assay used: immunoSEQ multiplex PCR; TCRdb lists only in-frame clones, some missing. The table lists 210,000 or so clones, roughly 80% of them singletons, with 1.8% in the top ten. The sequencing sample was made of PBMCs or T cells enriched from blood (not recorded which). Receptor source: a man aged 60 to 75 who had recovered from COVID-19. The CDR3 runs from the conserved cysteine through the conserved F or W. The order of the fields is V gene, D gene, clone size, J gene, CDR3 protein, CDR3 DNA. D genes are given only for firm matches. Clone size is shown for a subset of rows, as once, few, many or a class of expanded clone.

V gene: TRBV6-5; D gene: .; clone size: .; J gene: TRBJ2-1; CDR3 protein: CASNPSSYNEQFF; CDR3 DNA: TGTGCCAGCAATCCGAGCTCCTACAATGAGCAGTTCTTC
V gene: TRBV5-6; D gene: TRBD1; clone size: .; J gene: TRBJ1-4; CDR3 protein: CASRTTGVGEKLFF; CDR3 DNA: TGTGCCAGCAGAACAACAGGGGTGGGGGAAAAACTGTTTTTT
V gene: TRBV7-8; D gene: .; clone size: .; J gene: TRBJ2-5; CDR3 protein: CASSLIDTPRETQYF; CDR3 DNA: TGTGCCAGCAGCTTAATAGACACCCCGAGAGAGACCCAGTACTTC
V gene: TRBV6-5; D gene: TRBD1; clone size: .; J gene: TRBJ1-4; CDR3 protein: CASRTGTGAEKLFF; CDR3 DNA: TGTGCCAGCAGAACCGGGACAGGGGCTGAAAAACTGTTTTTT
V gene: TRBV3-1/TRBV3-2; D gene: TRBD1; clone size: .; J gene: TRBJ2-5; CDR3 protein: CASSQDRCDRGRETQYF; CDR3 DNA: TGTGCCAGCAGCCAAGATAGATGCGACAGGGGGCGGGAGACCCAGTACTTC
V gene: TRBV4-3; D gene: TRBD1; clone size: .; J gene: TRBJ1-2; CDR3 protein: CASSQRDRGGYGYTF; CDR3 DNA: TGCGCCAGCAGCCAAAGGGACAGGGGAGGCTATGGCTACACCTTC
V gene: TRBV19; D gene: TRBD1; clone size: .; J gene: TRBJ1-5; CDR3 protein: CASSPTGGAGQPQHF; CDR3 DNA: TGTGCCAGTAGTCCGACAGGGGGCGCAGGACAGCCCCAGCATTTT
V gene: TRBV25-1; D gene: TRBD1; clone size: .; J gene: TRBJ2-2; CDR3 protein: CASSEYPDRGLTGELFF; CDR3 DNA: TGTGCCAGCAGTGAATACCCCGACAGGGGGCTCACCGGGGAGCTGTTTTTT
V gene: TRBV7-2; D gene: TRBD1; clone size: .; J gene: TRBJ2-7; CDR3 protein: CASSLDGTGAREQYF; CDR3 DNA: TGTGCCAGCAGCTTAGACGGGACAGGGGCGCGCGAGCAGTACTTC
V gene: TRBV9; D gene: .; clone size: .; J gene: TRBJ2-3; CDR3 protein: CASSITGTSTDTQYF; CDR3 DNA: TGTGCCAGCAGCATTACCGGGACTAGCACAGATACGCAGTATTTT
V gene: TRBV12-3/TRBV12-4; D gene: .; clone size: once; J gene: TRBJ2-3; CDR3 protein: CASNPQGDTQYF; CDR3 DNA: TGTGCCAGCAACCCACAGGGAGATACGCAGTATTTT
V gene: TRBV5-1; D gene: TRBD1; clone size: .; J gene: TRBJ1-6; CDR3 protein: CASSLRTGANSPLHF; CDR3 DNA: TGCGCCAGCAGCTTGAGGACAGGGGCGAATTCACCCCTCCACTTT
V gene: TRBV15; D gene: .; clone size: few; J gene: TRBJ1-1; CDR3 protein: CATGAENTEAFF; CDR3 DNA: TGTGCCACCGGTGCAGAAAACACTGAAGCTTTCTTT
V gene: TRBV5-1; D gene: .; clone size: once; J gene: TRBJ1-2; CDR3 protein: CASRGQPPDGYTF; CDR3 DNA: TGCGCCAGCAGAGGACAGCCGCCGGATGGCTACACCTTC
V gene: TRBV5-1; D gene: .; clone size: .; J gene: TRBJ1-4; CDR3 protein: CASSFSGGVGEKLFF; CDR3 DNA: TGCGCCAGCAGCTTCTCGGGGGGTGTTGGTGAAAAACTGTTTTTT
V gene: TRBV7-9; D gene: .; clone size: .; J gene: TRBJ2-5; CDR3 protein: CASSLGGREETQYF; CDR3 DNA: TGTGCCAGCAGCTTAGGAGGCAGGGAAGAGACCCAGTACTTC
V gene: TRBV2; D gene: .; clone size: .; J gene: TRBJ1-2; CDR3 protein: CASSEWQGNYGYTF; CDR3 DNA: TGTGCCAGCAGTGAATGGCAGGGGAACTATGGCTACACCTTC